This T cell receptor beta chain was captured in a study of T cell responses to AZD1222 COVID-19 vaccine. Profiled with immunoSEQ multiplex PCR; TCRdb holds only in-frame clones, not every one. The sample consists of more than 120,000 clones, roughly 89% of them appearing once. The CDR3 runs to 10 residues. This sequence was found in an adult who received the AZD1222 COVID-19 vaccine. The material sequenced was peripheral blood, taken 28 days after the second AZD1222 dose. The chain has TRBV21-1 and TRBJ1-3. TRBV21-1 corresponds to a pseudogene. Here the CDR3 DNA reads TGTGCCAGCCCCCCCCACACCATATATTTT. Translation gives CASPPHTIYF.